These 18 T cell receptor beta chains originate from one sample sequenced in a study of T cells in Graves' hyperthyroidism and ophthalmopathy. RNA transcripts gave rise to amplified TCR beta CDR3 regions. The HTBI primer set served for first-round RT-PCR of the TCR CDR3. TCRdb passed the multiplex PCR reads through MiXCR, listing each CDR3 protein once. Of roughly 700,000 distinct CDR3 sequences listed, roughly 32% are singletons. Sequenced input: blood. The receptors were gathered from a middle-aged woman with Graves' hyperthyroidism.

This clonotype showed up just a few times. The J gene is TRBJ1-2, the V gene TRBV20-1; D may be TRBD1 (6 bases). Germline CDR1 and CDR2: DFQATT and SNEGSKA (reference sequence). The CDR3 contains 13 residues. Trimming pared 6 bases from V and 4 bases from J, leaving 15 bases between. CDR3 sequence: CSAHRDTLYGYTF. CDR3 nucleotide sequence: TGCAGTGCACACAGGGATACTCTCTATGGCTACACCTTC.

A remark on this clonotype: A junction end diverges from the germline sequence, so it may reflect a read error. V usage is TRBV9 and J usage is TRBJ2-6, with a tentative D call TRBD2 (7 bases). Germline assignment: CDR1 SGDLS and CDR2 YYNGEE. The CDR3 contains 21 residues. CDR3 sequence reads: CASSVPREGDARASGANVLTF. The CDR3 DNA follows: TGCGCCAGCAGCGTACCCAGGGAGGGGGACGCCCGCGCCTCTGGGGCCAACGTCCTGACTTTC.

This clonotype was seen more than once but under ten times. The chain links TRBV6-5 to TRBJ1-5; D unresolved. The CDR3 runs to 14 residues. V was clipped by 4 bases and J by 6 bases, with 13 bases between them. Germline CDR1 is MNHEY and CDR2 is SVGAGI. CDR3 in amino acids: CASSFASKAQPQHF. The CDR3 nucleotides are TGTGCCAGCAGTTTTGCCTCAAAGGCTCAGCCCCAGCATTTT.

The chain is built from TRBV30 and TRBJ1-1, with D unclear. The CDR3 extends over 13 amino acids. V was pared by 1 base and J by 1 base, with 7 bases between. The germline V gene encodes CDR1 GTSNPN and CDR2 SVGIG (reference sequence). CDR3 protein: CAWSASGNTEAFF. For the CDR3, the DNA is TGTGCCTGGAGTGCGAGTGGGAACACTGAAGCTTTCTTT.

CDR3 region: CASRDSDYGYTF. CDR3 in DNA: TGCGCCAGCAGGGACAGCGACTATGGCTACACCTTC. V is TRBV5-1 and J is TRBJ1-2, with D maybe TRBD1 (6 bases). CDR3 length: 12 amino acids. Trimming left V 5 bases short and J 3 bases short, with 8 bases between. Germline CDR1 reads SGHRS; CDR2 reads YFSETQ.

This clonotype was recorded many times. The chain recombines TRBV25-1 with TRBJ1-3, with TRBD1 as a possible D gene (6 bases). The V gene lost 3 bases and the J gene lost 2 bases, with 17 bases spanning the gap. CDR3 length: 17 amino acids. Germline loops: CDR1 MGHDK, CDR2 SYGVNS. The CDR3 spells CASSDSWDSGAGNTIYF. The CDR3 bases are TGTGCCAGCAGTGATTCTTGGGACTCAGGGGCTGGAAACACCATATATTTT.

The chain couples TRBV27 to TRBJ2-5; 10 bases are shared with TRBD2. Germline assignment: CDR1 MNHEY and CDR2 SMNVEV (reference sequence). The CDR3 totals 15 residues. The V gene end was trimmed by 5 bases and the J gene end by 1 base; junction bases not matched to a gene: 4. For the CDR3, the DNA is TGTGCCAGCAGTATAGCGGGGGGCACCCAAGAGACCCAGTACTTC. It translates to CASSIAGGTQETQYF.

The chain has TRBV6-5 and TRBJ2-5; maybe TRBD1 (7 bases). CDR3 length: 13 amino acids. Trimming shortened V by 7 bases and J by 5 bases, and 14 bases separated the two germline ends. Germline loops: CDR1 MNHEY, CDR2 SVGAGI. Here the CDR3 reads CASILPGGETQYF. The CDR3 DNA sequence: TGTGCCAGCATCCTCCCAGGGGGGGAGACCCAGTACTTC.

This clonotype turned up a few times. The chain joins TRBV20-1 to TRBJ2-6; D uncertain. Per germline, CDR1 DFQATT and CDR2 SNEGSKA (reference sequence). Trimming pared 5 bases from V and 0 bases from J, leaving 8 bases between. This CDR3 is 14 amino acids long. CDR3 DNA: TGCAGTGCTTACAGTAGCTCTGGGGCCAACGTCCTGACTTTC. It yields the protein CSAYSSSGANVLTF.

Many counts were recorded for this clonotype. CDR3 protein: CASSMRDAAREQYF. Here the CDR3 DNA reads TGTGCCAGTAGTATGAGGGATGCAGCTCGTGAGCAGTACTTC. V is TRBV19 and J is TRBJ2-7, with a tentative D call TRBD2 (5 bases). V was pared by 3 bases and J by 7 bases, with 16 bases between. Germline assignment: CDR1 LNHDA and CDR2 SQIVND (reference sequence). The CDR3 is 14 amino acids.

The gene calls are TRBV7-2 and TRBJ2-5; D may be TRBD2 (7 bases). CDR1 is SGHTA, CDR2 FQGNSA, per germline. The CDR3 is 13 amino acids. Trimming pared 6 bases from V and 5 bases from J, leaving 13 bases between. CDR3: CASRPGGDETQYF. CDR3 sequence (DNA): TGTGCCAGCAGGCCGGGGGGCGACGAGACCCAGTACTTC.

Concerning this clonotype: A much larger clone sits a single nucleotide away, making a read error possible. This rearrangement joins TRBV20-1 to TRBJ2-7; the D gene is possibly TRBD2 (6 bases). The CDR3 spans 14 residues. Germline CDR1 and CDR2: DFQATT and SNEGSKA (reference sequence). The CDR3 DNA reads TGCAATGCCATGCCCGGGGAAGCGGGCTACGAGCAGTACTTC. It translates to CNAMPGEAGYEQYF.

There are many counts of this clonotype. The chain carries TRBV12-3 or TRBV12-4 and TRBJ1-2; no firm D call. The V end was cut by 5 bases, the J end by 8 bases, with 15 bases between. The length of the CDR3 is 13 residues. The DNA for the CDR3 is TGTGCCAGCAGTCGGGCCATTCTCTACGGCTACACCTTC. Its translation: CASSRAILYGYTF.

This clonotype appeared a few times. The rearrangement links TRBV12-3 or TRBV12-4 to TRBJ1-6; D perhaps matches TRBD1 (5 bases). With 1 base removed from V and 8 bases from J, the gap between germline ends came to 12 bases. The CDR3 is made up of 15 amino acids. The CDR3 DNA is TGTGCCAGCAGTTTAGTTAAGGGGATACATTCACCCCTCCACTTT. This translates into CASSLVKGIHSPLHF.

This clonotype was observed at least ten times. The chain links TRBV7-2 to TRBJ1-2, with TRBD1 matching over 8 bases. The CDR3 is 14 amino acids. Germline CDR1 and CDR2: SGHTA and FQGNSA. V shed 4 bases, J shed 4 bases, and the junction held 5 bases outside the gene matches. The CDR3 bases are TGTGCCAGCAGCTCTCCAGGGGGCGCCTATGGCTACACCTTC. Its translation is CASSSPGGAYGYTF.

The V call is TRBV6-5, the J call TRBJ2-7; TRBD1 or TRBD2 may be the D gene (5 bases each). The CDR3 extends over 14 amino acids. V was cut by 2 bases and J by 2 bases, with 10 bases left in between. In germline, CDR1 is MNHEY, CDR2 SVGAGI. The CDR3 protein is CASSYLGTTYEQYF. The CDR3 DNA reads as TGTGCCAGCAGTTACCTGGGGACCACCTACGAGCAGTACTTC.

This clonotype has more than one count but fewer than ten. V usage is TRBV20-1 and J usage is TRBJ1-4, with 8 bases fitting TRBD1. The CDR3 has 12 residues. The trim removed 5 bases at V and 10 bases at J, leaving 6 bases unmatched. Germline assignment: CDR1 DFQATT and CDR2 SNEGSKA (reference sequence). The CDR3 loop is CSAEGTGGKLFF. The CDR3 region has the DNA TGCAGTGCTGAGGGGACAGGTGGAAAACTGTTTTTT.

V and J are TRBV6-5 and TRBJ1-1; 7 bases map to TRBD1. The CDR3 is 17 amino acids. J gave up 5 bases and V 0 bases, and 12 bases lay outside the gene matches. Looked up from germline, CDR1 is MNHEY and CDR2 is SVGAGI. CDR3 sequence: CASSYSVGLGGATEAFF. The CDR3, as DNA: TGTGCCAGCAGTTACTCGGTCGGTCTAGGGGGCGCGACTGAAGCTTTCTTT.